This record covers a single T cell receptor beta chain. The junction differs from germline at one of its ends, possibly a read error. The authors amplified TCR beta CDR3 regions, and they did so from RNA transcripts for repertoire sequencing. Amplification began with first-round RT-PCR using HTBI primers, then second-round multiplex PCR was performed. TCRdb processed the multiplex PCR reads anew with MiXCR; each CDR3 protein has one entry. The sample consists of approximately 640,000 distinct CDR3 sequences, about 41% of them appearing once. Ophthalmopathy donors showed moderate-to-severe activity, CAS ≥3, NOSPECS ≥4 and a duration under 3 months. The authors diagnosed from clinical symptoms, serum thyroxine, TRAb, thyroid ultrasound and orbital computed tomography. The starting material, 8 to 10 ml of fresh peripheral blood, provided the PBMCs. The germline V gene encodes CDR1 ENHRY and CDR2 SYGVKD. The CDR3 sequence is 16 residues long.

This entry belongs to a study of Graves' ophthalmopathy and Graves' hyperthyroidism. The receptor comes from an adult man with Graves' ophthalmopathy. What was sequenced was peripheral blood. The chain links TRBV10-3 to TRBJ1-2; D is unclear. CDR3 in amino acids: CASSYSMGGVNYGYTF. The CDR3 nucleotides are TGTGCCAGCAGTTACTCTATGGGCGGCGTTAACTATGGCTACACCTTC.